The 8 T cell receptor beta chains below were found in one sample sequenced in a study of blood T cell repertoires in COVID-19. Produced via immunoSEQ multiplex PCR; TCRdb's table is partial and in-frame only. This table has more than 95,000 clones, around 90% appearing once. The sequencing sample was made of peripheral blood. The receptor source for this set is a human donor in a cohort sampled during active COVID-19.

The chain employs TRBV18 and TRBJ2-1; D is unclear. The CDR3 contains 14 residues. Germline loops: CDR1 KGHSH, CDR2 LQKENI. V gave up 6 bases and J gave up 0 bases, with 9 bases separating them. For the CDR3, the DNA is TGTGCCAGCTCCGACTCGAGCTCCTACAATGAGCAGTTCTTC. It specifies CASSDSSSYNEQFF.

This clone has just one count. V gene TRBV29-1 combines with J gene TRBJ2-3; 7 positions agree with TRBD1. There are 13 residues in the CDR3. Trimming removed 4 bases from V and 2 bases from J; junction bases left unmatched: 3. Germline V CDR1 and CDR2: SQVTM, ANQGSEA. The CDR3 reads CSVVGTVTDTQYF. The CDR3 DNA reads as TGCAGCGTTGTAGGGACAGTCACAGATACGCAGTATTTT.

The chain is built from TRBV18 and TRBJ2-7, with D possibly TRBD1 on 6 matching bases. The CDR3 has 15 amino acids. Trimming took off 3 bases at V and 4 bases at J, with 16 bases between the two ends. Germline values: CDR1 KGHSH, CDR2 LQKENI. The chain's CDR3 is CASSPVAEGGYEQYF. CDR3 DNA: TGTGCCAGCTCACCTGTAGCCGAAGGGGGATACGAGCAGTACTTC.

The rearrangement joins TRBV5-1 to TRBJ2-1, with 11 nucleotides matching TRBD2. V was clipped by 3 bases and J by 0 bases; unmatched bases: 11. The CDR3 runs to 19 residues. Germline V gene lookup returns CDR1 SGHRS and CDR2 YFSETQ. The CDR3 nucleotides read TGCGCCAGCAGCTCTAGCGGGGGGCGGACCGATAGCTCCTACAATGAGCAGTTCTTC. Translation: CASSSSGGRTDSSYNEQFF.

V is TRBV27 and J is TRBJ2-2; 9 nucleotides align to TRBD1. With V trimmed by 5 bases and J by 0 bases, 10 bases remained unmatched. The CDR3 contains 18 residues. Germline V gene sequence: CDR1 MNHEY, CDR2 SMNVEV (reference sequence). CDR3 residues: CASSQFTWDRANTGELFF. The CDR3 DNA sequence: TGTGCCAGCAGTCAATTTACCTGGGACAGGGCGAACACCGGGGAGCTGTTTTTT.

This clone appeared a single time. The chain has TRBV5-6 and TRBJ2-5; 8 positions match TRBD2. This CDR3 has 13 amino acids. Germline assignment: CDR1 SGHDT and CDR2 YYEEEE. V gave up 1 base and J gave up 5 bases; unmatched junction bases: 1. CDR3 in amino acids: CASSLPSGETQYF. CDR3 nucleotides: TGTGCCAGCAGCTTGCCTAGCGGGGAGACCCAGTACTTC.

About this clone: Other DNA sequences in this sample translate to the same CDR3. The rearrangement links TRBV6-5 to TRBJ2-7; D is unclear. This CDR3 comprises 13 residues. The germline CDR1 and CDR2 sequences are MNHEY and SVGAGI. With 3 bases removed from V and 2 bases from J, the gap between germline ends came to 8 bases. The CDR3 DNA reads TGTGCCAGCAGTTATTCCCAGGCCTACGAGCAGTACTTC. As protein: CASSYSQAYEQYF.

J is TRBJ2-5 and V is TRBV7-8; 10 bases align to TRBD1. The junction had 13 bases not matched to a gene; V was cut back by 7 bases and J by 5 bases. Germline CDR1 SGHVS, CDR2 FQNEAQ. This CDR3 has 16 residues. CDR3 residues: CASTYHDRGRGETQYF. As DNA, the CDR3 is TGTGCCAGCACCTACCACGACAGGGGGCGGGGGGAGACCCAGTACTTC.